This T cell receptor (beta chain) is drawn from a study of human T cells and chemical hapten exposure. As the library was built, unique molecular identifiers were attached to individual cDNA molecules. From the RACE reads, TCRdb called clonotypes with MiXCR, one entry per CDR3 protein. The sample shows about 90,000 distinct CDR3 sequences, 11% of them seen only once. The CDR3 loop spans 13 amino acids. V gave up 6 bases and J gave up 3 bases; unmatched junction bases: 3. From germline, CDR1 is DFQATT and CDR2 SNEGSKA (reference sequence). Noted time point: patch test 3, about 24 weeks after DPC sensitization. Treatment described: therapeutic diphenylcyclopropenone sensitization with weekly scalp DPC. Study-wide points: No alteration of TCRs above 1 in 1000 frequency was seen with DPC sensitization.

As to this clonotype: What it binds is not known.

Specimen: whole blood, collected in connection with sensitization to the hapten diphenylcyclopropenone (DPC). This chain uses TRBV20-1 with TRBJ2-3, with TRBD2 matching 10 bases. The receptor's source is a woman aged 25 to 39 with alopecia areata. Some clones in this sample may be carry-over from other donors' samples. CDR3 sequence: CSAGLARTDTQYF. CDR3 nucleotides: TGCAGTGCGGGACTAGCGAGGACAGATACGCAGTATTTT.